This passage covers 5 T cell receptor beta chains from one sample sequenced in a study of T cell responses to AZD1222 COVID-19 vaccine. Assay: immunoSEQ multiplex PCR; the TCRdb copy retains only in-frame clones and omits some. Here the sample spans around 90,000 clones, around 86% being singletons. The sequencing used peripheral blood, collected on day 0 of AZD1222 vaccination. The receptor source for this set is an adult in good health.

To note about this clone: Additional DNA sequences in this sample encode the identical CDR3. The chain recombines TRBV5-8 with TRBJ1-3; D ambiguous. V lost 2 bases and J 0 bases, leaving 9 bases between the germline ends. Germline values: CDR1 SGHTS, CDR2 YDEGEE. This CDR3 spans 15 amino acids. CDR3 sequence (DNA): TGTGCCAGCAGCTTAGTGGGCCGCTCTGGAAACACCATATATTTT. It specifies CASSLVGRSGNTIYF.

V gene TRBV5-1 combines with J gene TRBJ2-4, with D tentatively TRBD2 (6 bases). Germline assignment: CDR1 SGHRS and CDR2 YFSETQ. This CDR3 is built from 17 residues. The V end lost 0 bases, the J end lost 1 base, and 14 bases lay between the germline ends. The CDR3 loop is CASSLVLQEGAKNIQYF. CDR3 bases: TGCGCCAGCAGCTTGGTCCTACAGGAGGGGGCCAAAAACATTCAGTACTTC. Combining the CDR3 with reference TRBV5-1 and TRBJ2-4 gives the whole variable domain KAGVTQTPRYLIKTRGQQVTLSCSPISGHRSVSWYQQTPGQGLQFLFEYFSETQRNKGNFPGRFSGRQFSNSRSEMNVSTLELGDSALYLCASSLVLQEGAKNIQYFGAGTRLSVL.

The chain carries TRBV29-1 and TRBJ2-3; D unclear. V lost 2 bases and J 3 bases, leaving 3 bases between the germline ends. In germline, CDR1 is SQVTM, CDR2 ANQGSEA. This CDR3 contains 11 residues. The CDR3 DNA is TGCAGCGTTGAACAGACAGATACGCAGTATTTT. This codes for CSVEQTDTQYF.

CDR3 in DNA: TGCGCCAGCAGCCCCTGGGGTCAGAACACTGAAGCTTTCTTT. This sequence encodes CASSPWGQNTEAFF. The rearrangement uses TRBV5-1 and TRBJ1-1; D is undetermined. The CDR3 has 14 amino acids. V dropped 4 bases and J dropped 1 base, with 11 bases sitting between them. The germline V gene encodes CDR1 SGHRS and CDR2 YFSETQ.

The chain combines TRBV5-1 with TRBJ1-2; the D gene is possibly TRBD1 (6 bases). V shed 0 bases and J shed 7 bases, with 16 bases lying between them. Germline-derived CDR1 and CDR2 are SGHRS and YFSETQ. This CDR3 has 15 amino acids. DNA for the CDR3: TGCGCCAGCAGCTTGGGAGCAGGGGCCTCCACTGGCTACACCTTC. It encodes CASSLGAGASTGYTF.